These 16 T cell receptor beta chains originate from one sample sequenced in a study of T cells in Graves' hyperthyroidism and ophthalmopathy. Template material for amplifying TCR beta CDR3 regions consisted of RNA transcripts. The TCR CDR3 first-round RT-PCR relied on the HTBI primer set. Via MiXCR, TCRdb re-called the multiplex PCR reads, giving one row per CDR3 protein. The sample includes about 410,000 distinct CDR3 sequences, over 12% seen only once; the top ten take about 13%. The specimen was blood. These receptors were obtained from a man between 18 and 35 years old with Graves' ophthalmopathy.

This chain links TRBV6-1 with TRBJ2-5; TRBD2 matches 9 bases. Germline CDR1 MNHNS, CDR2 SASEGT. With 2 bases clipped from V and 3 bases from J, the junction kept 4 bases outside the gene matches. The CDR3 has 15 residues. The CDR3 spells CASSESSGAEETQYF. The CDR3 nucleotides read TGTGCCAGCAGTGAATCTAGCGGGGCTGAAGAGACCCAGTACTTC.

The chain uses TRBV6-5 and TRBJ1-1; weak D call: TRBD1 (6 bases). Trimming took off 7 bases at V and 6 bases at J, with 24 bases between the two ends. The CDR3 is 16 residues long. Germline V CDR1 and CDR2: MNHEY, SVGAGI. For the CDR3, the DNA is TGTGCCAGCACTTCGAACAGGGTCCATGGTAACGCTGAAGCTTTCTTT. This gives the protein CASTSNRVHGNAEAFF.

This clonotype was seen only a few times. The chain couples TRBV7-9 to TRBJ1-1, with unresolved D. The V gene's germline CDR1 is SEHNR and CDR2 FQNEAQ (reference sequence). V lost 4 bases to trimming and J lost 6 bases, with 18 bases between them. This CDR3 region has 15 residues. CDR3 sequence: CASSSRVLWSAEAFF. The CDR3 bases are TGTGCCAGCAGCTCTCGGGTGTTGTGGTCCGCTGAAGCTTTCTTT.

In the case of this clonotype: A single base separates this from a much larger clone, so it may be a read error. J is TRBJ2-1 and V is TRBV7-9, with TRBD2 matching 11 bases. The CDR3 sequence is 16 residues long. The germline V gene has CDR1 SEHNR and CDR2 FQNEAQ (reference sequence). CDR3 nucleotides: TGTGTCAGCAGCTTGGAGACTAGCGGGGCGAGGAATGAGCAGTTCTTC. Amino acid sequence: CVSSLETSGARNEQFF.

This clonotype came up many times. The DNA of the CDR3 is TGCGCCAGCAGCTTAACCAGCGGGAGGGCAGATACGCAGTATTTT. This encodes CASSLTSGRADTQYF. The chain is built from TRBV5-1 and TRBJ2-3; the match to TRBD2 covers 10 bases. V lost 2 bases, J lost 4 bases, and 4 bases stayed unmatched. The germline CDR1 and CDR2 sequences are SGHRS and YFSETQ. CDR3 size: 15 residues.

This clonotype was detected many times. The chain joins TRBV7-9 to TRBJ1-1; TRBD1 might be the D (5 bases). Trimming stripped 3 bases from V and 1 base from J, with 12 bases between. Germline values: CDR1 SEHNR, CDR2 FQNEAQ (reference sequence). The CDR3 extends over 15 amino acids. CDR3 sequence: CASSLEAGGNTEAFF. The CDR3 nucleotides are TGTGCCAGCAGCTTGGAGGCGGGGGGGAACACTGAAGCTTTCTTT.

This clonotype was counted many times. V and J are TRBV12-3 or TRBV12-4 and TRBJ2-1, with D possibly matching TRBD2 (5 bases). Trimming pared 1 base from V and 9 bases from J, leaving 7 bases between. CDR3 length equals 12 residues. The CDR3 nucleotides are TGTGCCAGCAGTTTAGTAGCGACTGAGCAGTTCTTC. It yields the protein CASSLVATEQFF.

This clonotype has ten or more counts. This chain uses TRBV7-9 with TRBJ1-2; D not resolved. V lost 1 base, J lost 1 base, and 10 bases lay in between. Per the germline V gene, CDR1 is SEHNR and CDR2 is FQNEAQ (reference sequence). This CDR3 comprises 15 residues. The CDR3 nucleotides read TGTGCCAGCAGCTTAGTACGAGGGCTTAACTATGGCTACACCTTC. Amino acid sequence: CASSLVRGLNYGYTF.

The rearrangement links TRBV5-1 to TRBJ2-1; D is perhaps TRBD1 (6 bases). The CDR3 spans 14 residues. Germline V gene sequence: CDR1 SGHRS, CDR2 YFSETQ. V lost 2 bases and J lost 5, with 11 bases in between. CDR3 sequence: CASSFRDTNNEQFF. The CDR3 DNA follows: TGCGCCAGCAGCTTCCGGGACACTAACAATGAGCAGTTCTTC.

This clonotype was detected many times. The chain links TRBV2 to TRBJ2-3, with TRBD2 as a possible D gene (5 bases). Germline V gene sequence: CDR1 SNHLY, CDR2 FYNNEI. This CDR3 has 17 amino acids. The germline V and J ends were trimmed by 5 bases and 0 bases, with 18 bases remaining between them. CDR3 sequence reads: CASSPDFLHSSTDTQYF. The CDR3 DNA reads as TGTGCCAGCAGTCCGGACTTTTTACATTCTAGCACAGATACGCAGTATTTT.

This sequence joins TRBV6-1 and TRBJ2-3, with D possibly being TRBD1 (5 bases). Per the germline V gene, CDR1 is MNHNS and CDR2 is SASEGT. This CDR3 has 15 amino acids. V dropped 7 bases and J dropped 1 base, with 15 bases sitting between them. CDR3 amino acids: CASTQGGGGTDTQYF. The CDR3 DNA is TGTGCCAGCACTCAGGGCGGCGGTGGCACAGATACGCAGTATTTT.

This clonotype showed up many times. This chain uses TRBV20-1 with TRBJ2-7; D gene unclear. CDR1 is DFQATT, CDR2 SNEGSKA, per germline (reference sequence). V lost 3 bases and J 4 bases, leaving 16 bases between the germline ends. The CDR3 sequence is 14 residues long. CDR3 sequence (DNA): TGCAGTGCTAGTCAGGTAATGGCGCCGTACGAGCAGTACTTC. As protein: CSASQVMAPYEQYF.

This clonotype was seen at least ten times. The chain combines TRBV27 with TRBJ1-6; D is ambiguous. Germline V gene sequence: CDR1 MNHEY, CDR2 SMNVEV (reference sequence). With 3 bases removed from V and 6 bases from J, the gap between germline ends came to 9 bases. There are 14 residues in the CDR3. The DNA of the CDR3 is TGTGCCAGCAGTTTTTGGGGTATTAATTCACCCCTCCACTTT. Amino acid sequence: CASSFWGINSPLHF.

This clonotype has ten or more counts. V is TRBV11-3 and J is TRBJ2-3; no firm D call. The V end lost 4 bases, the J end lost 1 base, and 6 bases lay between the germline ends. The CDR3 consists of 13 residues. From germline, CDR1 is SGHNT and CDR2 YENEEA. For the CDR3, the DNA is TGTGCCAGCAGCTCTGGGGGCACAGATACGCAGTATTTT. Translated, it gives CASSSGGTDTQYF. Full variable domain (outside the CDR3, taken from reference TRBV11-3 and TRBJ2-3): EAGVVQSPRYKIIEKKQPVAFWCNPISGHNTLYWYLQNLGQGPELLIRYENEEAVDDSQLPKDRFSAERLKGVDSTLKIQPAELGDSAVYLCASSSGGTDTQYFGPGTRLTVL.

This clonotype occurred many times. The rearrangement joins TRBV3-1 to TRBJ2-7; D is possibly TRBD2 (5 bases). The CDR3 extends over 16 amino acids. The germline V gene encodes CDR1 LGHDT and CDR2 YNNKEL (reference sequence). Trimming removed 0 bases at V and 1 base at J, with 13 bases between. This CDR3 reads CASSQDAGSRSYEQYF. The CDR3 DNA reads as TGTGCCAGCAGCCAAGACGCGGGCTCGCGGTCCTACGAGCAGTACTTC.

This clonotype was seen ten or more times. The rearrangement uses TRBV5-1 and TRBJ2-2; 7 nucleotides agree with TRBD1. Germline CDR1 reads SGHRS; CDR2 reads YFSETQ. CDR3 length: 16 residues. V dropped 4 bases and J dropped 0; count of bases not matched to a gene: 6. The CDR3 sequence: CASSGPGQSNTGELFF. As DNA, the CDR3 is TGCGCCAGCAGCGGACCGGGACAGTCGAACACCGGGGAGCTGTTTTTT.